The source of this T cell receptor (beta chain) is a study of blood T cell repertoires in COVID-19. Assay: immunoSEQ multiplex PCR; the TCRdb copy retains only in-frame clones and omits some. The repertoire includes 35,000 to 45,000 clones, over 70% of them detected once, and approximately 30% sits in the top ten. This CDR3 region has 15 residues. Germline-derived CDR1 and CDR2 are KGHSH and LQKENI. V trimming: 1 base; J trimming: 9 bases; junction bases outside the gene matches: 9. This clonotype was sampled from an elderly woman with acute or convalescent COVID-19. The chain joins TRBV18 to TRBJ2-7; 10 bases match TRBD2. Sample: peripheral blood. CDR3 sequence: CASSPRSLAGEAQYF. The CDR3 DNA reads as TGTGCCAGCTCACCACGAAGCCTAGCGGGAGAAGCGCAGTACTTC. The full variable domain, completed using reference TRBV18 and TRBJ2-7, is NAGVMQNPRHLVRRRGQEARLRCSPMKGHSHVYWYRQLPEEGLKFMVYLQKENIIDESGMPKERFSAEFPKEGPSILRIQQVVRGDSAAYFCASSPRSLAGEAQYFGPGTRLTVT.